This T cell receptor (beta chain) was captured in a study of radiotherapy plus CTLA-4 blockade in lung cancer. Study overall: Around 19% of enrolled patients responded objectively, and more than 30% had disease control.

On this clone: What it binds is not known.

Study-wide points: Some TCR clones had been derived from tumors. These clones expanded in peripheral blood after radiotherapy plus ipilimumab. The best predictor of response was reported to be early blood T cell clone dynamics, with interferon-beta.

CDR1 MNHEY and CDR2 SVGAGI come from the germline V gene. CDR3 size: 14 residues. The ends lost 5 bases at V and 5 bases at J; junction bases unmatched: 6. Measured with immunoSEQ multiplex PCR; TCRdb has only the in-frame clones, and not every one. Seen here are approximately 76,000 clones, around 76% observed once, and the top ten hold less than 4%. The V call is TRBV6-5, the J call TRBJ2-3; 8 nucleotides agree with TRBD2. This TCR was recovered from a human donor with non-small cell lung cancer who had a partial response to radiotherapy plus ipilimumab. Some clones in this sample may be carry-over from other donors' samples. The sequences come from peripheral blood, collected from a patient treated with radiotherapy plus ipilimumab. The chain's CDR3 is CASSPSGLVDTQYF. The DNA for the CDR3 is TGTGCCAGCAGTCCTAGCGGGCTTGTAGATACGCAGTATTTT.